This TCR beta chain was documented in a study of blood T cell repertoires in COVID-19. Measured with immunoSEQ multiplex PCR; TCRdb has only the in-frame clones, and not every one. The table includes 310,000 or so clones, around 87% detected once. V was trimmed by 5 bases and J by 1 base, leaving 8 bases between them. Germline V lookup: CDR1 SGHVS, CDR2 FQNEAQ. The CDR3 is made up of 13 amino acids. The chain has TRBV7-8 and TRBJ1-1, with unresolved D. This TCR was sampled from a man aged 70 or older with acute or convalescent COVID-19. Specimen: peripheral blood. This chain's CDR3 is CASSRAGNTEAFF. CDR3 coding DNA: TGTGCCAGCAGCCGCGCCGGGAACACTGAAGCTTTCTTT.